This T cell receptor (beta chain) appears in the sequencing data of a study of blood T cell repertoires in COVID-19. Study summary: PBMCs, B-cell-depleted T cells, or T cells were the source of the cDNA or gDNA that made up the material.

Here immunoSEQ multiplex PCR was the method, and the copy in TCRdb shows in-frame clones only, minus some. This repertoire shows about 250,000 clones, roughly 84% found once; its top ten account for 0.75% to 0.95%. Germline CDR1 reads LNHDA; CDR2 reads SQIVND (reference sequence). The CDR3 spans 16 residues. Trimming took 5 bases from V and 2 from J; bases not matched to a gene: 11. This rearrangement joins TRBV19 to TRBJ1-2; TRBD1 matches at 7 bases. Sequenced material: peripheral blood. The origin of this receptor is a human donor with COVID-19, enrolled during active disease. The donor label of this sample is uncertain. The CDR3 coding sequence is TGTGCCAGTAGTTCGCTCCGGGACAGCGAAAACTATGGCTACACCTTC. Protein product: CASSSLRDSENYGYTF. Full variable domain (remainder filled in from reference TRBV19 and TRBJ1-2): DGGITQSPKYLFRKEGQNVTLSCEQNLNHDAMYWYRQDPGQGLRLIYYSQIVNDFQKGDIAEGYSVSREKKESFPLTVTSAQKNPTAFYLCASSSLRDSENYGYTFGSGTRLTVV.